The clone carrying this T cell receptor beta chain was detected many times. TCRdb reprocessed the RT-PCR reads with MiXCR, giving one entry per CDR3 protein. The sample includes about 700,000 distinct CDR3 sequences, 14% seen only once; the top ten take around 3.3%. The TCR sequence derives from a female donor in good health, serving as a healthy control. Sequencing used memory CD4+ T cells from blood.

The CDR3 region is CASSLPPAVEKLFF. CDR3 nucleotides: TGTGCCAGCAGTTTGCCTCCAGCGGTCGAAAAACTGTTTTTT. This rearrangement joins TRBV12-3 or TRBV12-4 to TRBJ1-4; D not resolved. The CDR3 has 14 amino acids. V lost 3 bases and J lost 8, with 13 bases in between.